This T cell receptor (beta chain) was documented in a study of blood T cells in healthy people across ages. At the level of the study: Capturing about one barcoded beta molecule per two T cells was achieved by template switching.

Whole-study findings and limits: The study found more naive CD4+ cells and higher diversity in long-lived than aged donors.

A J-beta primer mix and a sample-barcoded 5' primer were used in a second PCR of roughly 7 to 12 cycles. TCRdb analysed the 5' RACE reads with MiXCR anew, one entry per CDR3 protein. The sample consists of 600,000 to 850,000 distinct CDR3 sequences, 40% to 45% of them appearing once. The CDR3 sequence is 13 residues long. With 6 bases clipped from V and 9 bases from J, the junction kept 2 bases outside the gene matches. Germline-derived CDR1 and CDR2 are MNHNS and SASEGT. This clonotype was found once. Its antigen is unknown. The chain joins TRBV6-1 to TRBJ2-1; 13 bases agree with TRBD2. This clonotype was obtained from a woman aged 60-70 years in good health. The sequencing input was blood. This chain's CDR3 is CASRGLAGCEQFF. The CDR3 nucleotides read TGTGCCAGCAGGGGACTAGCGGGGTGTGAGCAGTTCTTC.